A single sample is the source of the 10 T cell receptor beta chains below, sequenced in a study of blood T cell repertoires in COVID-19. Repertoires were generated with immunoSEQ multiplex PCR, while TCRdb's copy carries only in-frame clones and drops some. This table holds around 100,000 clones, over 70% found once. Sequenced sample: peripheral blood. These receptors all stem from a woman in her seventies with acute or convalescent COVID-19.

J is TRBJ1-2 and V is TRBV5-5, with D uncertain. V was cut by 4 bases and J by 3 bases, with 19 bases left in between. There are 16 residues in the CDR3. Per the germline V gene, CDR1 is SGHKS and CDR2 is YYEKEE (reference sequence). CDR3 nucleotide sequence: TGTGCCAGCAGCCTAACGGCAGGCCCGAGGGACTATGGCTACACCTTC. Translation gives CASSLTAGPRDYGYTF.

The genes are TRBV6-1 and TRBJ2-5, with 12 positions matching TRBD2. V shed 4 bases and J 1 base; nucleotides not matched to a gene: 4. CDR1 is MNHNS, CDR2 SASEGT, per germline. CDR3 length: 16 residues. CDR3: CASSVGTSGPQETQYF. The DNA of the CDR3 is TGTGCCAGCAGTGTAGGGACTAGCGGGCCCCAAGAGACCCAGTACTTC.

This clone was counted a single time. The chain recombines TRBV5-1 with TRBJ2-1; possible D gene TRBD1, 5 bases. There are 13 residues in the CDR3. The germline CDR1 and CDR2 sequences are SGHRS and YFSETQ. The ends were cut back, 0 bases at V and 9 bases at J, with 10 bases in the middle. CDR3 loop: CASSLEGWGEQFF. The CDR3 nucleotides read TGCGCCAGCAGCTTGGAGGGGTGGGGTGAGCAGTTCTTC.

J is TRBJ2-3 and V is TRBV29-1, with TRBD2 identical over 7 bases. The ends lost 4 bases at V and 2 bases at J; junction bases unmatched: 3. This CDR3 has 13 amino acids. Germline CDR1 reads SQVTM; CDR2 reads ANQGSEA. CDR3 DNA: TGCAGCGTTGGGCTAGCGGTCACAGATACGCAGTATTTT. Translated, it gives CSVGLAVTDTQYF.

The chain couples TRBV14 to TRBJ1-1, with TRBD1 matching 7 bases. Trimming removed 2 bases from V and 5 bases from J; junction bases left unmatched: 8. This CDR3 is 15 amino acids long. Germline CDR1 reads SGHDN; CDR2 reads FVKESK. Here the CDR3 reads CASSQTDRAVTEAFF. The CDR3 nucleotides are TGTGCCAGCAGCCAAACAGACAGGGCTGTGACTGAAGCTTTCTTT. Complete variable domain (other parts from reference TRBV14 and TRBJ1-1): EAGVTQFPSHSVIEKGQTVTLRCDPISGHDNLYWYRRVMGKEIKFLLHFVKESKQDESGMPNNRFLAERTGGTYSTLKVQPAELEDSGVYFCASSQTDRAVTEAFFGQGTRLTVV.

The chain couples TRBV6-5 to TRBJ2-2; TRBD1 matches at 10 bases. The germline CDR1 and CDR2 sequences are MNHEY and SVGAGI. The CDR3 consists of 15 residues. V trimming: 5 bases; J trimming: 5 bases; junction bases outside the gene matches: 5. CDR3: CASSRGQGSTGELFF. The CDR3 DNA reads TGTGCCAGCAGTCGGGGACAGGGGAGTACCGGGGAGCTGTTTTTT.

The gene calls are TRBV18 and TRBJ2-3; 13 bases map to TRBD2. V was pared by 4 bases and J by 11 bases, with 6 bases of the junction left unmatched. The CDR3 consists of 14 residues. Per germline, CDR1 KGHSH and CDR2 LQKENI. The CDR3 loop reads CASSQGLAGEGQYF. The CDR3 DNA sequence: TGTGCCAGCTCACAAGGACTAGCGGGAGAGGGGCAGTATTTT.

Notes on this clone: Other DNA sequences in the sample encode the same CDR3. The chain recombines TRBV20-1 with TRBJ1-5, with 8 bases that match TRBD1. Looked up from germline, CDR1 is DFQATT and CDR2 is SNEGSKA (reference sequence). V gave up 5 bases and J gave up 10 bases; unmatched junction bases: 1. The CDR3 is made up of 10 amino acids. CDR3 sequence reads: CSAGQGPQHF. Written as DNA, the CDR3 is TGCAGTGCTGGACAGGGCCCCCAGCATTTT.

This clone was seen only a few times. The V gene is TRBV11-3, the J gene TRBJ1-2; D is possibly TRBD1 (5 bases). The germline V gene has CDR1 SGHNT and CDR2 YENEEA. V gave up 5 bases and J gave up 8 bases, with 15 bases separating them. The CDR3 consists of 13 residues. Here the CDR3 DNA reads TGTGCCAGCAGCGTTAGGGGCCGTGGAGGCTACACCTTC. This translates into CASSVRGRGGYTF.

The rearrangement joins TRBV7-9 to TRBJ1-4, with TRBD1 as a possible D gene (6 bases). CDR3 length equals 13 residues. Germline V gene data show CDR1 as SEHNR and CDR2 as FQNEAQ (reference sequence). With 5 bases removed from V and 7 bases from J, the gap between germline ends came to 11 bases. The CDR3 is CASSRDKAEKLFF. DNA for the CDR3: TGTGCCAGCAGCCGGGACAAAGCTGAAAAACTGTTTTTT.